Below are 8 T cell receptor beta chains sequenced from a single sample in a study of blood T cell repertoires in COVID-19. Sequencing was performed with immunoSEQ multiplex PCR; in TCRdb, only in-frame clones are kept and a portion is missing. The table has just under 350,000 clones, roughly 90% seen once. Sequences were obtained from peripheral blood. The receptor set was obtained from a woman in her 70s with COVID-19, enrolled during active disease.

This rearrangement joins TRBV5-4 to TRBJ1-2; a possible D gene is TRBD1 (5 bases). V was clipped by 0 bases and J by 0 bases, with 12 bases between them. The CDR3 covers 16 residues. Germline V gene lookup returns CDR1 SGHNT and CDR2 YYREEE (reference sequence). The CDR3 spells CASSLARGNTNYGYTF. CDR3 nucleotides: TGTGCCAGCAGCTTGGCAAGGGGCAATACTAACTATGGCTACACCTTC.

This sequence joins TRBV18 and TRBJ1-4, with D possibly TRBD1 on 5 matching bases. The V end lost 0 bases, the J end lost 6 bases, and 11 bases lay between the germline ends. Germline V lookup: CDR1 KGHSH, CDR2 LQKENI. CDR3 length equals 15 residues. The CDR3 sequence: CASSPPAGLYEKLFF. The CDR3 DNA reads as TGTGCCAGCTCACCACCGGCAGGGTTATATGAAAAACTGTTTTTT.

The chain employs TRBV12-3 or TRBV12-4 and TRBJ2-7; D unclear. The CDR3 is 13 amino acids. The V end was cut by 6 bases, the J end by 4 bases, with 13 bases between. CDR3 loop: CASSELRVYEQYF. The CDR3 nucleotides are TGTGCCAGCAGCGAACTCCGGGTGTACGAGCAGTACTTC.

This chain uses TRBV5-1 with TRBJ1-1, with 10 positions matching TRBD1. CDR1 is SGHRS and CDR2 is YFSETQ in the germline V gene. V shed 4 bases, J shed 6 bases, and the junction held 15 bases outside the gene matches. The CDR3 has 17 residues. For the CDR3, the DNA is TGCGCCAGCAGCCTCACCGGGACAGGGGCCACCCCACCTGAAGCTTTCTTT. Translation: CASSLTGTGATPPEAFF.

Only a few counts were recorded for this clone. This rearrangement joins TRBV7-2 to TRBJ1-2, with 10 bases matching TRBD1. This CDR3 has 15 amino acids. V dropped 2 bases and J dropped 8; count of bases not matched to a gene: 8. The germline V gene encodes CDR1 SGHTA and CDR2 FQGNSA. DNA for the CDR3: TGTGCCAGCAGCTTAAATGGACAGGGGGTACAAGGCTACACCTTC. This sequence encodes CASSLNGQGVQGYTF.

This chain joins TRBV9 and TRBJ2-5; TRBD2 is a possible D gene (7 bases). Germline V CDR1 and CDR2: SGDLS, YYNGEE. The CDR3 runs to 14 residues. Trimming cost V 2 bases and J 4 bases, with 12 bases left between them. CDR3 DNA sequence: TGTGCCAGCAGCGTTCACAGGGAGGGAGAGACCCAGTACTTC. Translated, it gives CASSVHREGETQYF.

This clone was detected only a few times. This chain joins TRBV7-9 and TRBJ2-7, with D possibly being TRBD2 (5 bases). The CDR3 covers 13 residues. With 10 bases removed from V and 0 bases from J, the gap between germline ends came to 13 bases. The germline gives CDR1 SEHNR, CDR2 FQNEAQ (reference sequence). The CDR3 nucleotides read TGTGCCACATCAGCGGCAAGCTCCTACGAGCAGTACTTC. Protein sequence: CATSAASSYEQYF.

This clone was seen once. The genes are TRBV6-6 and TRBJ1-5; D might be TRBD1 (6 bases). This CDR3 is built from 15 residues. Germline values: CDR1 MNHNY, CDR2 SVGAGI (reference sequence). V shed 0 bases and J shed 5 bases, with 11 bases lying between them. The CDR3 spells CASSYSRGGDQPQHF. CDR3 DNA sequence: TGTGCCAGCAGTTACTCGAGAGGGGGAGATCAGCCCCAGCATTTT.